Below, 23 T cell receptor beta chains from the same sample are listed, as sequenced in a study of patients and donors after allogeneic stem cell transplantation (dated by TCRdb to the early 2020s). Libraries came from RT-PCR. Data came from a NextSeq 550. TCRdb cleaned the public reads at Q25 with fastp, built clones with MiXCR and kept in-frame beta chains. Every entry covers one CDR3 protein and lists the most common genes and DNA from its rows. In this sample the table shows about a million distinct CDR3 sequences, approximately 19% of which occur a single time. The ten largest clones capture 6% of the sample. Material: blood, either unsorted or a sorted T cell fraction (not recorded which). Source of these receptors: a human donor who was either an allogeneic HSCT recipient or a stem cell or donor lymphocyte infusion donor (not recorded which). It is not recorded whose cells these are; they may come from a transplant donor.

This clonotype was detected only a few times. The chain couples TRBV5-1 to TRBJ2-7, with D uncertain. The CDR3 is made up of 13 amino acids. Germline-derived CDR1 and CDR2 are SGHRS and YFSETQ. V was trimmed by 4 bases and J by 5 bases, leaving 13 bases between them. The CDR3 coding sequence is TGCGCCAGCAGCCCGGCCGGATGGGACGAGCAGTACTTC. Its translation is CASSPAGWDEQYF.

The rearrangement links TRBV20-1 to TRBJ1-5, with unresolved D. Trimming removed 3 bases from V and 6 bases from J, with 18 bases in between. The V gene's germline CDR1 is DFQATT and CDR2 SNEGSKA (reference sequence). The CDR3 sequence is 15 residues long. The CDR3 DNA sequence: TGCAGTGCTAGGGGTAACGGACCACGGGGTCAGCCCCAGCATTTT. Its translation is CSARGNGPRGQPQHF.

The chain recombines TRBV12-5 with TRBJ2-7, with a tentative D call TRBD2 (5 bases). Trimming pared 0 bases from V and 6 bases from J, leaving 12 bases between. This CDR3 is built from 14 residues. Germline V gene sequence: CDR1 LGHNT, CDR2 FRNRAP. Here the CDR3 reads CASGLVEGTAEQYF. The CDR3 DNA is TGTGCTAGTGGTTTGGTTGAGGGTACCGCCGAGCAGTACTTC.

A few counts support this clonotype. CDR3 DNA sequence: TGTGCCACGAAGGACGTGCGTGGAAACACCATATATTTT. It translates to CATKDVRGNTIYF. This chain joins TRBV12-3 or TRBV12-4 and TRBJ1-3; D gene uncertain. This CDR3 region has 13 residues. Trimming pared 10 bases from V and 3 bases from J, leaving 13 bases between.

This clonotype was detected only a few times. CDR3 in amino acids: CASSIGTSRPNTGELFF. The CDR3 coding sequence is TGTGCCAGTAGTATTGGGACGAGTCGCCCGAACACCGGGGAGCTGTTTTTT. The V and J genes are TRBV19 and TRBJ2-2; tentatively, D is TRBD1 or TRBD2 (5 bases each). The CDR3 contains 17 residues. Trimming took 3 bases from V and 0 from J, leaving 14 bases between them. Germline V gene data show CDR1 as LNHDA and CDR2 as SQIVND (reference sequence).

There are a few counts of this clonotype. This chain joins TRBV20-1 and TRBJ2-1; 7 bases are a match to TRBD2. The length of the CDR3 is 13 residues. Germline loops: CDR1 DFQATT, CDR2 SNEGSKA (reference sequence). With V trimmed by 1 base and J by 4 bases, 1 base remained unmatched. The CDR3 DNA follows: TGCAGTGCTAGAGTTAGCGGGTACAATGAGCAGTTCTTC. Translating it yields CSARVSGYNEQFF.

This clonotype was observed at least ten times. The chain links TRBV12-3 or TRBV12-4 to TRBJ2-7; a possible D gene is TRBD2 (5 bases). V shed 6 bases and J shed 7 bases, with 13 bases lying between them. CDR3 length equals 12 residues. The CDR3 coding sequence is TGTGCCAGCAGCTCCCGGGCGGGTGAGCAGTACTTC. Translation gives CASSSRAGEQYF.

The rearrangement links TRBV20-1 to TRBJ2-5; either TRBD1 or TRBD2 may fit D (7 bases each). This CDR3 has 14 residues. Per the germline V gene, CDR1 is DFQATT and CDR2 is SNEGSKA (reference sequence). The V gene lost 3 bases and the J gene lost 5 bases, with 16 bases spanning the gap. In DNA form, the CDR3 reads TGCAGTGCTAGCCGTCACAGGGGAGGGGAGACCCAGTACTTC. Encoded protein: CSASRHRGGETQYF.

This clonotype appeared many times. The V gene is TRBV6-5, the J gene TRBJ1-6; a possible D gene is TRBD1 (5 bases). The CDR3 extends over 15 amino acids. Trimming stripped 2 bases from V and 4 bases from J, with 9 bases between. CDR1 and CDR2 from the germline V gene are MNHEY and SVGAGI. The CDR3 bases are TGTGCCAGCAGTTACCGGGGACGGTATAATTCACCCCTCCACTTT. It yields the protein CASSYRGRYNSPLHF.

CDR3 bases: TGCAGCGTCAGGACATGGGAAAACACTGAAGCTTTCTTT. The encoded protein is CSVRTWENTEAFF. This chain connects TRBV29-1 to TRBJ1-1; tentatively, D is TRBD1 (5 bases). The germline V and J ends were trimmed by 6 bases and 2 bases, with 13 bases remaining between them. The CDR3 has 13 residues. In germline, CDR1 is SQVTM, CDR2 ANQGSEA.

The chain couples TRBV3-1 to TRBJ1-6; 10 nucleotides line up with TRBD1. The CDR3 has 16 amino acids. Germline V gives CDR1 LGHDT, CDR2 YNNKEL (reference sequence). With V trimmed by 5 bases and J by 6 bases, 7 bases remained unmatched. In DNA form, the CDR3 reads TGTGCCAGCAGCAAACGACAGGGGGCAGTTAATTCACCCCTCCACTTT. It yields the protein CASSKRQGAVNSPLHF.

The chain uses TRBV10-3 and TRBJ1-5; a possible D gene is TRBD1 (6 bases). V was pared by 4 bases and J by 4 bases, with 11 bases between. The CDR3 is 14 amino acids. Germline V gene data show CDR1 as ENHRY and CDR2 as SYGVKD. CDR3 coding DNA: TGTGCCATCAGTGCGCCAGGGGAGAATCAGCCCCAGCATTTT. It translates to CAISAPGENQPQHF.

In this sample, this clonotype turned up a few times. The chain uses TRBV12-3 or TRBV12-4 and TRBJ1-5; D gene unclear. The CDR3 spans 12 residues. V gave up 5 bases and J gave up 9 bases, with 11 bases separating them. CDR3 amino acids: CASSMKKGPQHF. Here the CDR3 DNA reads TGTGCCAGCAGTATGAAGAAGGGGCCCCAGCATTTT.

This clonotype was observed a few times. The V call is TRBV20-1, the J call TRBJ2-3, with 10 positions matching TRBD2. The CDR3 totals 15 residues. Germline values: CDR1 DFQATT, CDR2 SNEGSKA (reference sequence). The DNA for the CDR3 is TGCAGCTATTTAGCGGGAGGAAGTCTCACAGATACGCAGTATTTT. Encoded protein: CSYLAGGSLTDTQYF.

V usage is TRBV28 and J usage is TRBJ2-1; D is perhaps TRBD2 (5 bases). V was trimmed by 6 bases and J by 0 bases, leaving 9 bases between them. Per germline, CDR1 MDHEN and CDR2 SYDVKM. CDR3 length: 14 amino acids. The CDR3 region has the DNA TGTGCCAGCAGACTCCGGGACTCCTACAATGAGCAGTTCTTC. It translates to CASRLRDSYNEQFF.

This clonotype has a count of ten or more. The V call is TRBV27, the J call TRBJ1-2, with D possibly TRBD1 on 6 matching bases. V lost 5 bases and J 7 bases, leaving 17 bases between the germline ends. This CDR3 has 14 residues. Per germline, CDR1 MNHEY and CDR2 SMNVEV (reference sequence). The CDR3 DNA follows: TGTGCCAGCAGTATGTCTACAGGGTTGGCTGGCTACACCTTC. This translates into CASSMSTGLAGYTF.

In DNA, the CDR3 is TGTGCCAGCAGCTACAGGGTGGATACTGGAAACACCATATATTTT. This codes for CASSYRVDTGNTIYF. The rearrangement joins TRBV9 to TRBJ1-3; D is perhaps TRBD1 (6 bases). V was clipped by 4 bases and J by 2 bases, with 13 bases between them. The CDR3 runs to 15 residues. In germline, CDR1 is SGDLS, CDR2 YYNGEE.

This clonotype was seen a few times. The V and J genes are TRBV25-1 and TRBJ2-7, with a possible D match to TRBD2 (6 bases). V was shortened by 8 bases and J by 4 bases, with 12 bases between the two germline ends. CDR1 is MGHDK and CDR2 is SYGVNS in the germline V gene. The length of the CDR3 is 12 residues. DNA for the CDR3: TGTGCCAGCGGTAGAGCGGGTTACGAGCAGTACTTC. Its protein product is CASGRAGYEQYF.

The chain links TRBV18 to TRBJ1-2; 8 bases are shared with TRBD1. V gave up 6 bases and J gave up 8 bases; unmatched junction bases: 17. The CDR3 is 16 amino acids. Germline assignment: CDR1 KGHSH and CDR2 LQKENI. The CDR3, as DNA: TGTGCCAGCTCGCCGGTTGCCGGGACAGGCATTTGGGGCTACACCTTC. Its protein is CASSPVAGTGIWGYTF.

This clonotype was detected only a few times. The chain carries TRBV3-1 and TRBJ2-2; D is perhaps TRBD2 (7 bases). Germline V gene lookup returns CDR1 LGHDT and CDR2 YNNKEL (reference sequence). The V end was cut by 6 bases, the J end by 0 bases, with 14 bases between. The CDR3 length is 16 residues. The CDR3 DNA follows: TGTGCCAGCAGACAAAGGGGGGGCTCGAACACCGGGGAGCTGTTTTTT. It specifies CASRQRGGSNTGELFF.

This clonotype came up a few times. V usage is TRBV12-3 or TRBV12-4 and J usage is TRBJ2-5; D gene unclear. The V and J ends lost 8 bases and 3 bases respectively, with 7 bases between them. This CDR3 spans 11 amino acids. The CDR3 sequence: CASGPKETQYF. CDR3 bases: TGTGCCAGCGGGCCAAAAGAGACCCAGTACTTC.

This chain joins TRBV12-3 or TRBV12-4 and TRBJ2-7; 12 nucleotides agree with TRBD2. CDR3 length: 14 amino acids. With 6 bases clipped from V and 5 bases from J, the junction kept 5 bases outside the gene matches. The CDR3 loop reads CASSLAGGRNEQYF. Written as DNA, the CDR3 is TGTGCCAGCAGCCTAGCGGGGGGGCGGAACGAGCAGTACTTC.

V usage is TRBV5-6 and J usage is TRBJ2-3; 9 bases line up with TRBD1. Trimming cost V 2 bases and J 3 bases; bases outside gene matches: 7. Per the germline V gene, CDR1 is SGHDT and CDR2 is YYEEEE. The CDR3 extends over 16 amino acids. CDR3 protein: CASSLRGQGKTDTQYF. The CDR3 DNA sequence: TGTGCCAGCAGCTTACGGGGACAGGGCAAAACAGATACGCAGTATTTT. Full variable domain (missing parts from reference TRBV5-6 and TRBJ2-3): DAGVTQSPTHLIKTRGQQVTLRCSPKSGHDTVSWYQQALGQGPQFIFQYYEEEERQRGNFPDRFSGHQFPNYSSELNVNALLLGDSALYLCASSLRGQGKTDTQYFGPGTRLTVL.